This TCR beta chain was documented in a study of blood T cell repertoires in COVID-19. CDR1 is LGHDT, CDR2 YNNKEL, per germline (reference sequence). The CDR3 has 16 residues. V dropped 4 bases and J dropped 6; count of bases not matched to a gene: 10. Libraries were prepared by immunoSEQ multiplex PCR; TCRdb keeps only in-frame clonotypes and omits some of them. The sample lists around 42,000 clones; just under 85% were seen once. This receptor was taken from a woman aged 55-75 years with acute or convalescent COVID-19. V is TRBV3-1 (or the pseudogene TRBV3-2) and J is TRBJ2-7; 12 nucleotides match TRBD1. Material for sequencing was peripheral blood. In nucleotides, the CDR3 is TGTGCCAGCAGCCGAACGGGACAGGGGGCGTTTGTCGAGCAGTACTTC. Its translation is CASSRTGQGAFVEQYF.